The rows below give T cell receptor beta chains drawn from one sample of a study of T cells after yellow fever vaccination. TCRdb reprocessed the 5' RACE reads with MiXCR, giving one entry per CDR3 protein. The sample has 300,000 or so distinct CDR3 sequences, 10% to 15% seen once. Here the sequenced sample was CD4+ T cells sorted from PBMCs, taken 45 days after the yellow fever booster vaccination. These receptors originate from a man aged 25 to 40 who received the YFV17D yellow fever vaccine. Each CDR3 is given with its conserved first and last residue. D genes are given only for firm matches. Size is stated for part of the rows, as once, few or many counts, or as a class when the clone is expanded.

size	J	D	V	DNA	CDR3
few	TRBJ2-1	TRBD2	TRBV20-1	TGCAGTGCTCTCCCCGGACTAGCGGGAGACTACAATGAGCAGTTCTTC	CSALPGLAGDYNEQFF
.	TRBJ2-3	TRBD2	TRBV7-2	TGTGCCAGCAAAATCTCTCCCAGCGGGAGTGGAGGTACGCAGTATTTT	CASKISPSGSGGTQYF
.	TRBJ2-4	TRBD1	TRBV3-1	TGTGCCAGCAGCCAAGATAAGGGACAGGGGTTAGCCAAAAACATTCAGTACTTC	CASSQDKGQGLAKNIQYF
.	TRBJ2-7	.	TRBV29-1	TGCAGCGTTGCCCATGGGGGAAGGGTCTACGAGCAGTACTTC	CSVAHGGRVYEQYF
.	TRBJ2-7	TRBD2	TRBV7-9	TGTGCCAGCAGCTTAACTAGCGGGATCTACGAGCAGTACTTC	CASSLTSGIYEQYF
.	TRBJ2-7	.	TRBV7-9	TGTGCCAGCAGCTTATGGCCAGACAGGAGCTCCTACGAGCAGTACTTC	CASSLWPDRSSYEQYF
few	TRBJ2-2	.	TRBV18	TGTGCCACCCGGGATGACACCGGGGAGCTGTTTTTT	CATRDDTGELFF
many	TRBJ2-3	.	TRBV6-1	TGTGCCAGCAGCCCCCCCGGGAGCACAGATACGCAGTATTTT	CASSPPGSTDTQYF
few	TRBJ2-7	TRBD1	TRBV7-2	TGTGCCAGCAGCCCGACAGGGGGCTTATCCTACGAGCAGTACTTC	CASSPTGGLSYEQYF
.	TRBJ1-4	TRBD1	TRBV10-2	TGCGCCGTCCAATCCTCCGGGACAGGGGCGCCAAATGAAAAACTGTTTTTT	CAVQSSGTGAPNEKLFF
.	TRBJ2-1	.	TRBV21-1	TGTGCCAGCAGCGGCCCCGGGCCCTCCCTCTACGGTTCGCGGTTCTTC	CASSGPGPSLYGSRFF
.	TRBJ1-2	.	TRBV5-6	TGTGCCAGCAGCGTATGGACAGCAACAAACTATGGCTACACCTTC	CASSVWTATNYGYTF
.	TRBJ2-1	.	TRBV12-3/TRBV12-4	TGTGCCAGCAGTTTAGCCACTCAGGCCTTCGAGCAGTTCTTC	CASSLATQAFEQFF
.	TRBJ2-7	.	TRBV6-1	TGTGCCAGCAGAAAAGCGTGTCCTTCCTACGAGCAGTACTTC	CASRKACPSYEQYF
.	TRBJ2-3	TRBD2	TRBV20-1	TGCAGTGCTAGGTCGACTAGCGGGAGGGTGGCAGATACGCAGTATTTT	CSARSTSGRVADTQYF
few	TRBJ2-7	.	TRBV20-1	TGCAGTGCCCCCAGAACCCCCTACGAGCAGTACTTC	CSAPRTPYEQYF
.	TRBJ2-3	TRBD2	TRBV12-3/TRBV12-4	TGTGCCAGCAGTTTTGGGGCTAGCGGCCATAAAACCCTCACAGATACGCAGTATTTT	CASSFGASGHKTLTDTQYF
.	TRBJ2-1	TRBD1	TRBV5-8	TGTGCCAGCAGCGGCACAGGGGGGAACCACAATGAGCAGTTCTTC	CASSGTGGNHNEQFF
many	TRBJ2-3	TRBD1	TRBV20-1	TGCAGTGCTCGGGACAGGGTGGTAACCGATACGCAGTATTTT	CSARDRVVTDTQYF
many	TRBJ2-1	TRBD2	TRBV12-3/TRBV12-4	TGTGCCAGCAGTTTAGGGGGCGCGGGAGTAGGCAATGAGCAGTTCTTC	CASSLGGAGVGNEQFF
few	TRBJ2-1	.	TRBV7-9	TGTGCCAGCAGCTTAACGGGAGCCAACTACAATGAGCAGTTCTTC	CASSLTGANYNEQFF
.	TRBJ1-2	TRBD1	TRBV20-1	TGCAGTGCTGACTCTGCCGGGACAGGGGCCAACTATGGCTACACCTTC	CSADSAGTGANYGYTF
.	TRBJ2-5	.	TRBV6-4	TGTGCCAGCAGTGTATCCCCGGGAGAGACCCAGTACTTC	CASSVSPGETQYF
.	TRBJ2-3	.	TRBV7-9	TGTGCCAGCAGCGTCGGATCTGCAGATACGCAGTATTTT	CASSVGSADTQYF
.	TRBJ2-7	TRBD2	TRBV14	TGTGCCAGCAGCCGCCAACGGACTAGCGGGAGCGCTTCATTTTACGAGCAGTACTTC	CASSRQRTSGSASFYEQYF
.	TRBJ2-7	TRBD2	TRBV20-1	TGCAGTGCAGTCCGAGCGGGAGGGGTAGGGTACGAGCAGTACTTC	CSAVRAGGVGYEQYF
few	TRBJ1-6	.	TRBV12-3/TRBV12-4	TGTGCCAGCAGTCTTCATAGGGACGGATCGGGATCACCCCTCCACTTT	CASSLHRDGSGSPLHF
.	TRBJ2-6	TRBD1	TRBV11-3	TGTGCCAGCAGCTCAGACAGGGGGTTAGGGGCCAACGTCCTGACTTTC	CASSSDRGLGANVLTF
few	TRBJ2-7	.	TRBV5-1	TGCGCCAGCAGCTTAGGACTGGGGTTCGGATACGAGCAGTACTTC	CASSLGLGFGYEQYF
.	TRBJ2-3	.	TRBV7-2	TGTTCCAGCAGCTTTACCAGCACAGATACGCAGTATTTT	CSSSFTSTDTQYF
few	TRBJ1-2	TRBD1	TRBV5-5	TGTGCCAGCAGCTTGGGTCGGGACAGCTTCTATGGCTACACCTTC	CASSLGRDSFYGYTF
.	TRBJ2-3	.	TRBV28	TGTGCCAGCAGTTTAGAGCGGGTCTACTCAGATACGCAGTATTTT	CASSLERVYSDTQYF
few	TRBJ1-1	.	TRBV7-2	TGTGCCAGCAGCGCGGGGGGGGTGAACACTGAAGCTTTCTTT	CASSAGGVNTEAFF
.	TRBJ2-7	.	TRBV24-1	TGTGCCACCAGTGATGCGCAGGGGCCTTTCTACGAGCAGTACTTC	CATSDAQGPFYEQYF
.	TRBJ2-5	TRBD2	TRBV7-2	TGTGCCAGCACGGCTAGGGCTAGCGGGAAAGAGACCCAGTACTTC	CASTARASGKETQYF